This TCR beta chain came from a study of OX40 agonist ivuxolimab in advanced cancers. Study-wide background: Averaging 60 years in age, with a range of 23 to 79, the cohort was around 87% male.

Sequencing was performed with immunoSEQ multiplex PCR; in TCRdb, only in-frame clones are kept and a portion is missing. Here the sample spans roughly 64,000 clones, roughly 84% being singletons. This clone was picked up one time. This CDR3 region has 13 residues. The V gene's germline CDR1 is MDHEN and CDR2 SYDVKM. Trimming pared 2 bases from V and 5 bases from J, leaving 6 bases between. This receptor was taken from an adult with an advanced solid tumor such as melanoma, head and neck, liver or kidney cancer. The chain links TRBV28 to TRBJ2-2; D uncertain. This material consisted of CD4+ or CD8+ T cells sorted from blood, taken in a trial of the OX40 agonist ivuxolimab. CDR3 DNA sequence: TGTGCCAGCAGTTTAACGGTTACCGGGGAGCTGTTTTTT. Its protein is CASSLTVTGELFF.